This T cell receptor (beta chain) was documented in a study of T cell repertoires in cytomegalovirus infection. Looking at the study overall: Public TCR beta signature analysis indicated the presence of both CMV infection and matching HLA type.

Findings of the study overall: What dominated the ex vivo response were HLA-C-restricted CMV-specific TCR beta clonotypes. Cumulative frequency (of public TCR beta family members) identified carriers of CMV plus the relevant HLA.

Trimming removed 7 bases at V and 9 bases at J, with 21 bases between. CDR3 length equals 14 residues. The V gene's germline CDR1 is MNHEY and CDR2 SVGEGT. TCRdb analysed the reads with MiXCR anew, one entry per CDR3 protein. The sample includes about 310,000 distinct CDR3 sequences, roughly 16% of them seen just once. Remarks on this clonotype: What it binds is unknown.

This TCR derives from a human donor in good health (CMV status not recorded). Some clones in this sample may be carry-over from other donors' samples. Sequenced material: PBMCs. This rearrangement joins TRBV6-2 or TRBV6-3 to TRBJ1-2; a possible D gene is TRBD1 (5 bases). The CDR3 region is CASTFSGTPVSYTF. The CDR3 DNA is TGTGCCAGCACCTTCTCCGGGACGCCGGTGAGCTACACCTTC.